The 7 T cell receptor beta chains presented below share a single source sample, sequenced in a study of OX40 agonist ivuxolimab in advanced cancers. TCRdb keeps only in-frame clones here, not all; method: immunoSEQ multiplex PCR. Of roughly 71,000 clones listed, around 85% are singletons. The sequencing here drew on CD4+ or CD8+ T cells sorted from blood, taken in a trial of the OX40 agonist ivuxolimab. The receptors stem from an adult with an advanced solid tumor such as melanoma, head and neck, liver or kidney cancer.

This clone was recorded once. The rearrangement joins TRBV5-1 to TRBJ2-2; no definite D call. In germline, CDR1 is SGHRS, CDR2 YFSETQ. V was shortened by 5 bases and J by 2 bases, with 7 bases between the two germline ends. The length of the CDR3 is 13 residues. The CDR3 here is CASRERNTGELFF. The DNA of the CDR3 is TGCGCCAGCAGAGAGCGTAACACCGGGGAGCTGTTTTTT.

As DNA, the CDR3 is TGCGCCAGCAGCTTGGAGGGGACAGGGTCGGCAGATACGCAGTATTTT. Protein: CASSLEGTGSADTQYF. The rearrangement links TRBV5-1 to TRBJ2-3; 9 bases line up with TRBD1. This CDR3 comprises 16 residues. V was pared by 0 bases and J by 4 bases, with 6 bases of the junction left unmatched. Germline V lookup: CDR1 SGHRS, CDR2 YFSETQ.

The chain uses TRBV11-2 and TRBJ2-1; 12 nucleotides align to TRBD1. CDR1 is SGHAT, CDR2 FQNNGV, per germline. The V segment lost 7 bases and the J segment 9 bases; nucleotides outside the gene matches: 13. CDR3 length equals 16 residues. The chain's CDR3 is CASNPNPGQGAGEQFF. The CDR3 DNA reads as TGTGCCAGCAACCCGAACCCGGGACAGGGGGCGGGTGAGCAGTTCTTC.

The rearrangement links TRBV19 to TRBJ1-4, with D unresolved. The CDR3 has 14 residues. Germline loops: CDR1 LNHDA, CDR2 SQIVND (reference sequence). The germline V and J ends were trimmed by 4 bases and 6 bases, with 12 bases remaining between them. The CDR3 bases are TGTGCCAGTAGTACCGGAGGGCCAGATGAAAAACTGTTTTTT. The encoded protein is CASSTGGPDEKLFF.

The J gene is TRBJ1-1, the V gene TRBV11-2; TRBD1 might be the D (5 bases). V dropped 5 bases and J dropped 10 bases, with 17 bases sitting between them. The germline CDR1 and CDR2 sequences are SGHAT and FQNNGV. The CDR3 is 13 residues long. CDR3 amino acids: CASSPSGRGRAFF. Written as DNA, the CDR3 is TGTGCCAGCAGCCCGTCCGGTAGGGGTCGAGCTTTCTTT.

The gene calls are TRBV29-1 and TRBJ1-5; a weak D match, TRBD1 (6 bases). Germline V gene data show CDR1 as SQVTM and CDR2 as ANQGSEA. Trimming took 1 base from V and 4 from J, leaving 14 bases between them. The CDR3 has 15 amino acids. The chain's CDR3 is CSVEAAGQLNQPQHF. CDR3 nucleotides: TGCAGCGTTGAAGCCGCGGGACAACTAAATCAGCCCCAGCATTTT.

V gene TRBV9 combines with J gene TRBJ2-3; 7 positions agree with TRBD1. Germline V gene sequence: CDR1 SGDLS, CDR2 YYNGEE. Losses at the gene ends were 4 bases for V and 5 bases for J; bases not matched to a gene: 4. This CDR3 comprises 13 residues. The CDR3 is CASSRTGKDTQYF. In DNA form, the CDR3 reads TGTGCCAGCAGCAGGACAGGAAAAGATACGCAGTATTTT.